These 14 T cell receptor beta chains share one sample of origin, sequenced in a study of CXCR3-negative and CXCR3-positive naive CD8 T cells (dated by TCRdb to the late 2010s). The reads were generated on a NextSeq 550. The Human TCR Profiling Kit (MiLaboratory) was used to make UMI-labeled 5' RACE TRB cDNA libraries. Through TCRdb reprocessing, the reads give one entry per CDR3 protein sequence; DNA is omitted. The sample table on file contains approximately 60,000 distinct CDR3 sequences. Together, the top ten hold about 20% of the sample. The sample was memory CD8+ T cells from blood. This specimen's cell subset or site label, interpreted: conventional CD8+ memory T cells (TMEM), sorted as controls. These receptors were taken from a human donor in good health. Some clones in this sample may be carry-over from other donors' samples.

The CDR3 reads CASQGQGGTGELFF. The chain joins TRBV27 to TRBJ2-2; TCRdb's assignment of TRBD1 cannot be checked, as there is no DNA. Germline-derived CDR1 and CDR2 are MNHEY and SMNVEV (reference sequence). The CDR3 is 14 residues long.

This clonotype is deemed large (0.1 to 1%) by its frequency. The rearrangement joins TRBV3-1 to TRBJ2-1; with no DNA, the TCRdb D assignment of TRBD2 cannot be verified. Germline CDR1 reads LGHDT; CDR2 reads YNNKEL (reference sequence). This CDR3 contains 16 residues. CDR3 in amino acids: CASSQGTSGIVFEQFF.

The chain uses TRBV10-3 and TRBJ2-2; TCRdb lists TRBD1, though no DNA is available to test this call. Per the germline V gene, CDR1 is ENHRY and CDR2 is SYGVKD. CDR3 length: 16 residues. Here the CDR3 reads CAIYRTGTRSTGELFF.

V is TRBV7-2 and J is TRBJ2-7; TCRdb reports TRBD2, a call that lacks DNA to check it against. Looked up from germline, CDR1 is SGHTA and CDR2 is FQGNSA. The CDR3 extends over 14 amino acids. CDR3 sequence: CASSPRGGTYEQYF.

V is TRBV6-2 or TRBV6-3 and J is TRBJ2-1; TCRdb's assignment of TRBD2 cannot be checked, as there is no DNA. CDR3 length equals 14 residues. Germline values: CDR1 MNHEY, CDR2 SVGEGT. The chain's CDR3 is CASSSGTYYNEQFF.

V gene TRBV6-4 combines with J gene TRBJ2-7; the D gene TCRdb calls, TRBD1, cannot be checked with no DNA. This CDR3 has 15 residues. Per germline, CDR1 MRHNA and CDR2 SNTAGT. CDR3: CASTRIRDSSYEQYF.

This chain connects TRBV19 to TRBJ2-1. The germline V gene encodes CDR1 LNHDA and CDR2 SQIVND (reference sequence). The CDR3 sequence is 13 residues long. The CDR3 here is CASSKTPYNEQFF.

The chain has TRBV28 and TRBJ2-7; lacking DNA, the TRBD1 call made by TCRdb goes unchecked. CDR1 is MDHEN, CDR2 SYDVKM, per germline. CDR3 size: 13 residues. CDR3 protein: CASSQPGPYEQYF.

This clonotype counts as medium-sized by frequency. V is TRBV9 and J is TRBJ2-7; checking the TCRdb D call of TRBD2 is not possible without DNA. The CDR3 spans 15 residues. The germline gives CDR1 SGDLS, CDR2 YYNGEE. Here the CDR3 reads CASPRKRICSYEQYF.

The chain recombines TRBV7-2 with TRBJ2-3; the TCRdb call, TRBD1, lacks DNA for checking. Per germline, CDR1 SGHTA and CDR2 FQGNSA. The CDR3 loop spans 14 amino acids. This chain's CDR3 is CASSLGAGGPGADF.

The chain carries TRBV7-8 and TRBJ2-2; TCRdb's D gene call, TRBD1, goes unchecked for lack of DNA. The CDR3 runs to 16 residues. Germline loops: CDR1 SGHVS, CDR2 FQNEAQ. The CDR3: CASSPLGQEHTGELFF.

CDR3 amino acids: CATSRGAEGGEKLFF. The chain has TRBV15 and TRBJ1-4. The CDR3 consists of 15 residues. Germline V lookup: CDR1 LNHNV, CDR2 YYDKDF (reference sequence).

This rearrangement joins TRBV7-2 to TRBJ1-1; the D call from TCRdb, TRBD1, cannot be confirmed without DNA. The germline CDR1 and CDR2 sequences are SGHTA and FQGNSA. The CDR3 contains 15 residues. The chain's CDR3 is CASRVISRGWTEAFF. Drawing the rest from reference TRBV7-2 and TRBJ1-1, the complete variable domain is GAGVSQSPSNKVTEKGKDVELRCDPISGHTALYWYRQSLGQGLEFLIYFQGNSAPDKSGLPSDRFSAERTGGSVSTLTIQRTQQEDSAVYLCASRVISRGWTEAFFGQGTRLTVV.

The rearrangement joins TRBV29-1 to TRBJ2-1; checking the TCRdb D call of TRBD2 is not possible without DNA. The CDR3 length is 16 residues. Germline assignment: CDR1 SQVTM and CDR2 ANQGSEA. This chain's CDR3 is CSVEAFGTSGYNEHLF.